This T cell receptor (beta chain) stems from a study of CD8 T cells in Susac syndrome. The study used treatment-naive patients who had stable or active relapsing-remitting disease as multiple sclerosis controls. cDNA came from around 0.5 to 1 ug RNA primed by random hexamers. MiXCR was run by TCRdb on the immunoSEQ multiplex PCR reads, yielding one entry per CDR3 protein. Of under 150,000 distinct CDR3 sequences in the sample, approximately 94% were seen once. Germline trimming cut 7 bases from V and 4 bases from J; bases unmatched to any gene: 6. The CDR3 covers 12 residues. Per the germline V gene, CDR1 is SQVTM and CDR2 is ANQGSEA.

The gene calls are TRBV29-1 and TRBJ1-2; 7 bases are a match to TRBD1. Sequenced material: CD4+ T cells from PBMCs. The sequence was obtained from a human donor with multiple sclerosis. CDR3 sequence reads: CSAGGGGYGYTF. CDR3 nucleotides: TGCAGCGCTGGAGGGGGCGGCTATGGCTACACCTTC.